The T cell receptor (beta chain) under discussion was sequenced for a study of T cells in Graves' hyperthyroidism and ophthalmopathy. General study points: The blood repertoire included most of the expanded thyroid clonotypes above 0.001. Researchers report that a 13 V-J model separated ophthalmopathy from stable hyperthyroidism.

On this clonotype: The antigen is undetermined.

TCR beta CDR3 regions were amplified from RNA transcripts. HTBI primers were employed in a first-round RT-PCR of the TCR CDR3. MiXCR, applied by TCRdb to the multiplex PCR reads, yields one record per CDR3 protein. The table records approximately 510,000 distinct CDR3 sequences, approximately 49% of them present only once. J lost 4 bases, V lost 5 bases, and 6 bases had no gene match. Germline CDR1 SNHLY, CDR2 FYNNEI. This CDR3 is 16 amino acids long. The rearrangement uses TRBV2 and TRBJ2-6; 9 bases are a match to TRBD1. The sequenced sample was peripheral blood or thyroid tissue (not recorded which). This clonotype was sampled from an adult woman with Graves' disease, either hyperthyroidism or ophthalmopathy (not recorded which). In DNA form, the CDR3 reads TGTGCCAGCAGTAAAACAGGGGGCATGGGGGCCAACGTCCTGACTTTC. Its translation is CASSKTGGMGANVLTF. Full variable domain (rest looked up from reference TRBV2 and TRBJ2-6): EPEVTQTPSHQVTQMGQEVILRCVPISNHLYFYWYRQILGQKVEFLVSFYNNEISEKSEIFDDQFSVERPDGSNFTLKIRSTKLEDSAMYFCASSKTGGMGANVLTFGAGSRLTVL.